This paragraph reports one TCR beta chain. This clonotype has a count of ten or more. The antigen this receptor binds is unknown. Base qualities are not at hand, and no much larger clone is one base apart. This sample is drawn from a study of CD8 T cells in ankylosing spondylitis (dated by TCRdb to 2016 to 2017). For the study in its entirety: The study set out to find disease-linked TCR variants by profiling T cell receptor beta repertoires in ankylosing spondylitis patients and healthy donors. The whole study cohort included 108 healthy donors and 20 to 30 ankylosing spondylitis patients. Samples of peripheral blood were taken, and for ankylosing spondylitis patients, synovial fluid was collected as well.

Summary of the overall study and its limitations: A TCR beta motif of several highly homologous amino acid variants appeared characteristic of blood from ankylosing spondylitis patients. Significant enrichment of the disease-linked clones was reported in matched synovial fluid samples from ankylosing spondylitis patients. Some of the motif variants had been reported before in the synovial fluid and blood of reactive arthritis patients, a finding that suggests common disease-initiation mechanisms. The disease-linked clones had a CD8+ phenotype and were found at relatively low frequencies in peripheral blood.

The CDR3 runs 15 residues from the cysteine to the phenylalanine. This entry keeps only the CDR3 DNA: 45 bases, framed from base 1. After removal of 6 bases from V and 6 bases from J, the junction retains 3 bases not matched to a gene. This sample was sequenced with an Illumina HiSeq 2500. Quantitative 5'-RACE with molecular barcodes was the method used to prepare the TCR beta libraries. The study's own analysis went as follows. Disease-linked TCR variants were identified with a new computational method built on a probabilistic model of VDJ rearrangement. The public reads were reprocessed in TCRdb via fastp at Q25 and MiXCR, keeping in-frame beta chains. For every CDR3 protein sequence, its rows merge into one entry that carries the most common genes and DNA. TCRdb's processing, not the authors', yielded these V and J calls. This sample has approximately 550,000 distinct CDR3 sequences in its table, and approximately 12% of those were observed once. Nearly 7% of the sample is taken by the ten largest.

Input material: blood, either unsorted or a sorted T cell fraction (not recorded which). The receptor chain draws on TRBV12-3 or TRBV12-4 and TRBJ2-1; the central 15 bases match TRBD2. The source is a male donor with ankylosing spondylitis. The nucleotide sequence reads as follows: TGTGCCAGCAGCCGGACTAGCGGGAGGGCCAATGAGCAGTTCTTC. Translated, this gives CASSRTSGRANEQFF.